The rows below give T cell receptor beta chains drawn from one sample of a study of Ad26.COV2.S vaccination and SARS-CoV-2 variants. Libraries were prepared by immunoSEQ multiplex PCR; TCRdb keeps only in-frame clonotypes and omits some of them. There are fewer than 800,000 clones in the sample; around 89% occur only once, and over 1.3% lies in the top ten. The source material was peripheral blood, sampled in a trial of Ad26.COV2.S vaccine versus placebo. The receptors shown here come from a person between 18 and 65 years old who received the Ad26.COV2.S COVID-19 vaccine or a placebo. The CDR3 runs from the conserved cysteine through the conserved F or W. A D gene is named only where the DNA matches it firmly. Where a row states a size, it is once, few, many or the class of an expanded clone; other rows omit it.

CDR3aa | CDR3nt | v_gene | abundance | j_gene | d_gene
CASSTRGPLADEKLFF | TGTGCCAGCAGCACACGAGGACCGCTAGCGGATGAAAAACTGTTTTTT | TRBV7-8 | - | TRBJ1-4 | -
CASSYSLAGGYEQFF | TGTGCCAGCAGTTACTCGCTAGCGGGGGGCTATGAGCAGTTCTTC | TRBV6-5 | - | TRBJ2-1 | TRBD2
CASSLTPSGANVLTF | TGCGCCAGCAGCTTAACCCCGTCTGGGGCCAACGTCCTGACTTTC | TRBV5-1 | - | TRBJ2-6 | -
CSVGGLDPNQPQHF | TGCAGCGTTGGGGGGTTGGACCCGAATCAGCCCCAGCATTTT | TRBV29-1 | - | TRBJ1-5 | -
CASSLGVFNEQFF | TGTGCCAGCTCACTAGGGGTGTTTAATGAGCAGTTCTTC | TRBV11-1 | - | TRBJ2-1 | -
CASSKGSYGYTF | TGTGCCAGCAGCAAGGGGAGCTATGGCTACACCTTC | TRBV12-3/TRBV12-4 | - | TRBJ1-2 | -
CASSLAGLAVLSSYNEQFF | TGTGCCAGCAGCTTGGCGGGACTAGCGGTCTTGAGCTCCTACAATGAGCAGTTCTTC | TRBV5-5 | once | TRBJ2-1 | TRBD2
CATSRDLEGSYGYTF | TGTGCCACCAGCAGAGATTTGGAGGGATCCTATGGCTACACCTTC | TRBV15 | - | TRBJ1-2 | -
CASSASSSYNEQFF | TGTGCCAGTAGCGCGAGCAGCTCCTACAATGAGCAGTTCTTC | TRBV19 | - | TRBJ2-1 | -
CASSLSGRVIDTQYF | TGTGCCAGCAGCTTGTCCGGCAGGGTAATAGATACGCAGTATTTT | TRBV5-6 | - | TRBJ2-3 | -
CASTGGAITEAFF | TGTGCCAGTACCGGGGGAGCGATCACTGAAGCTTTCTTT | TRBV19 | - | TRBJ1-1 | -
CASSLGRGVTEAFF | TGTGCCAGCAGCTTAGGACGGGGGGTCACTGAAGCTTTCTTT | TRBV7-9 | - | TRBJ1-1 | -
CASSLGISGNTIYF | TGCGCCAGCAGCTTGGGGATTTCCGGAAACACCATATATTTT | TRBV5-1 | - | TRBJ1-3 | -
CASSLRGSSYNEQFF | TGTGCCAGCAGCTTACGAGGGAGCTCCTACAATGAGCAGTTCTTC | TRBV5-8 | - | TRBJ2-1 | -
CASSIRGNTGELFF | TGTGCCAGTAGTATACGAGGGAACACCGGGGAGCTGTTTTTT | TRBV19 | - | TRBJ2-2 | -
CASSPGTGGYEQYF | TGTGCCAGCAGCCCCGGGACAGGGGGATACGAGCAGTACTTC | TRBV3-1/TRBV3-2 | - | TRBJ2-7 | TRBD1
CASSRRTSDQETQYF | TGTGCCAGCAGCCGCCGGACTAGCGATCAAGAGACCCAGTACTTC | TRBV7-2 | - | TRBJ2-5 | TRBD2
CASSLVGARVYEQYF | TGTGCCAGCAGTTTAGTGGGAGCGAGAGTCTACGAGCAGTACTTC | TRBV27 | - | TRBJ2-7 | -
CASSQGTEPLGQYF | TGTGCCAGCAGCCAGGGGACCGAACCTCTTGGGCAGTACTTC | TRBV3-1/TRBV3-2 | once | TRBJ2-7 | -
CATIPGRGQGETQYF | TGTGCCACCATCCCCGGTCGGGGACAGGGAGAGACCCAGTACTTC | TRBV15 | - | TRBJ2-5 | TRBD1
CASRPEGETQYF | TGTGCCAGCAGACCGGAGGGAGAGACCCAGTACTTC | TRBV12-3/TRBV12-4 | once | TRBJ2-5 | -
CASSPRGGGEKLFF | TGTGCCAGCAGCCCCCGGGGAGGCGGGGAAAAACTGTTTTTT | TRBV5-6 | - | TRBJ1-4 | -
CASSPTGNYGYTF | TGTGCCAGCAGTCCAACGGGGAACTATGGCTACACCTTC | TRBV12-3/TRBV12-4 | - | TRBJ1-2 | -
CASSYHSKLYEQYF | TGTGCCAGCAGCTACCACTCCAAGCTCTACGAGCAGTACTTC | TRBV6-6 | - | TRBJ2-7 | -
CASSLNGRGWTEAFF | TGCGCCAGCAGCCTAAATGGCAGGGGCTGGACTGAAGCTTTCTTT | TRBV4-3 | - | TRBJ1-1 | -
CASSYRELYGYTF | TGTGCCAGCAGTTATCGGGAGCTTTATGGCTACACCTTC | TRBV6-2/TRBV6-3 | - | TRBJ1-2 | -
CASSQAAKHEKLFF | TGCGCCAGCAGCCAAGCTGCTAAGCATGAAAAACTGTTTTTT | TRBV4-3 | - | TRBJ1-4 | -
CASKNTGELFF | TGTGCCAGCAAGAACACCGGGGAGCTGTTTTTT | TRBV9 | - | TRBJ2-2 | -
CATSDSGGRGYTF | TGTGCCACCAGTGATTCGGGAGGGCGCGGCTACACCTTC | TRBV24-1 | - | TRBJ1-2 | -
CASRYRDLNTEAFF | TGTGCCAGTAGGTACAGGGATCTGAACACTGAAGCTTTCTTT | TRBV19 | - | TRBJ1-1 | -
CASSYHGAAEAFF | TGTGCCAGCAGTTACCACGGGGCGGCTGAAGCTTTCTTT | TRBV6-5 | - | TRBJ1-1 | -
CATSVGGGSYNEQFF | TGTGCCACCAGTGTTGGGGGAGGATCCTACAATGAGCAGTTCTTC | TRBV24-1 | - | TRBJ2-1 | -
CASSLAVTGLMNTEAFF | TGTGCCAGCAGCTTGGCCGTGACAGGACTTATGAACACTGAAGCTTTCTTT | TRBV5-4 | - | TRBJ1-1 | -
CASSLGWSTGNTIYF | TGTGCCAGCAGCTTGGGGTGGTCTACTGGAAACACCATATATTTT | TRBV5-4 | - | TRBJ1-3 | -
CASSVGYRGRTEAFF | TGTGCCAGCAGCGTAGGGTACAGGGGGCGGACTGAAGCTTTCTTT | TRBV9 | - | TRBJ1-1 | TRBD1
CASKGPSTDTQYF | TGTGCCAGCAAAGGCCCTAGCACAGATACGCAGTATTTT | TRBV2 | - | TRBJ2-3 | -
CASSEGFYSGNTIYF | TGTGCCAGCAGTGAAGGATTCTACTCTGGAAACACCATATATTTT | TRBV6-1 | - | TRBJ1-3 | -
CASSLALAGGQDTQYF | TGCGCCAGCAGCTTGGCCCTAGCGGGGGGGCAAGATACGCAGTATTTT | TRBV5-1 | - | TRBJ2-3 | TRBD2
CAIKGEGARTEAFF | TGTGCCATAAAGGGGGAGGGGGCGAGGACTGAAGCTTTCTTT | TRBV2 | - | TRBJ1-1 | TRBD1
CAWTGSGANVLTF | TGTGCCTGGACGGGTTCTGGGGCCAACGTCCTGACTTTC | TRBV30 | - | TRBJ2-6 | -
CASSYGADQPQHF | TGTGCCAGCAGCTACGGAGCGGATCAGCCCCAGCATTTT | TRBV7-9 | few | TRBJ1-5 | -